This is a list of T cell receptor beta chains from one sample in a study of shared clonotypes between healthy human individuals. This table comes from immunoSEQ multiplex PCR, and its TCRdb copy is limited to in-frame clones, with some not included. The data show hundreds of thousands of clones, roughly 96% seen once. The sequencing input was naive CD8+ T cells sorted from blood. All receptors come from a woman between 25 and 40 years old in good health. The CDR3 runs from the conserved cysteine through the conserved F or W. Fields, in order: D gene, V gene, J gene, clone size, CDR3 DNA, CDR3 protein. D genes are given only for firm matches. Rows give clone size only sometimes, using once, few, many, or a class for an expanded clone.

D gene: -
V gene: TRBV19
J gene: TRBJ1-1
clone size: once
CDR3 DNA: TGTGCCAGTAGTATAGTGGGGAATCTCCACACTGAAGCTTTCTTT
CDR3 protein: CASSIVGNLHTEAFF

D gene: -
V gene: TRBV6-1
J gene: TRBJ1-2
clone size: -
CDR3 DNA: TGTGCCAGCAGTGAAGCTTTTTCTCGACATTTTACCCTCTATGGCTACACCTTC
CDR3 protein: CASSEAFSRHFTLYGYTF

D gene: TRBD2
V gene: TRBV7-2
J gene: TRBJ2-1
clone size: -
CDR3 DNA: TGTGCCAGCAGATGGGGGGCGGGAGGGCCGTGGAATGAGCAGTTCTTC
CDR3 protein: CASRWGAGGPWNEQFF

D gene: -
V gene: TRBV27
J gene: TRBJ2-7
clone size: -
CDR3 DNA: TGTGCCAGCAGTTTAGCGCCCCGATCAACCCGAGGATACGAGCAGTACTTC
CDR3 protein: CASSLAPRSTRGYEQYF

D gene: TRBD2
V gene: TRBV4-1
J gene: TRBJ2-7
clone size: -
CDR3 DNA: TGCGCCAGCAGCCATAAGACTAGCGGGAGGGCCCCCTACGAGCAGTACTTC
CDR3 protein: CASSHKTSGRAPYEQYF

D gene: -
V gene: TRBV7-2
J gene: TRBJ2-5
clone size: -
CDR3 DNA: TGTGCCAGCAGCCCCCCAGCTGAGGGGGTGGTTTTGAAAGAGACCCAGTACTTC
CDR3 protein: CASSPPAEGVVLKETQYF

D gene: -
V gene: TRBV6-6
J gene: TRBJ1-5
clone size: -
CDR3 DNA: TGTGCCAGCACCTGGACAGCCAGGGAGCCCCAGCATTTT
CDR3 protein: CASTWTAREPQHF

D gene: -
V gene: TRBV29-1
J gene: TRBJ2-1
clone size: -
CDR3 DNA: TGCAGCGTTGAAGAGGGGCAGGGAAGGGGCAATGAGCAGTTCTTC
CDR3 protein: CSVEEGQGRGNEQFF

D gene: -
V gene: TRBV21-1
J gene: TRBJ2-1
clone size: -
CDR3 DNA: TGTGCCACTCCCCCCGGCGGCTGGCCCCGCGGCAATGAGCAGTTCTTC
CDR3 protein: CATPPGGWPRGNEQFF

D gene: -
V gene: TRBV27
J gene: TRBJ2-2
clone size: once
CDR3 DNA: TGTGCCAGCAGGACCACCGGGACGAACACCGGGGAGCTGTTTTTT
CDR3 protein: CASRTTGTNTGELFF

D gene: -
V gene: TRBV7-9
J gene: TRBJ2-4
clone size: -
CDR3 DNA: TGTGCCAGCAGCCCGAGGTTTTTGAACATTCAGTACTTC
CDR3 protein: CASSPRFLNIQYF

D gene: -
V gene: TRBV6-1
J gene: TRBJ2-7
clone size: -
CDR3 DNA: TGTGCCAGCAGGCGGGAATCTTCGTACGAGCAGTACTTC
CDR3 protein: CASRRESSYEQYF

D gene: -
V gene: TRBV28
J gene: TRBJ2-7
clone size: -
CDR3 DNA: TGTGCCAGCAGCCTCCTAGTACACGAGCAGTACTTC
CDR3 protein: CASSLLVHEQYF

D gene: TRBD1
V gene: TRBV5-6
J gene: TRBJ2-7
clone size: -
CDR3 DNA: TGTGCCAGCAGCTTGGCTTCAGGGGGCGGCGAGCAGTACTTC
CDR3 protein: CASSLASGGGEQYF

D gene: TRBD1
V gene: TRBV9
J gene: TRBJ2-7
clone size: -
CDR3 DNA: TGTGCCAGCAGCGCGTCTGACGGGACAGGGCGTTACGAGCAGTACTTC
CDR3 protein: CASSASDGTGRYEQYF

D gene: -
V gene: TRBV28
J gene: TRBJ1-5
clone size: -
CDR3 DNA: TGTGCCAGCAGTTTTGTGAGAATCAATCAGCCCCAGCATTTT
CDR3 protein: CASSFVRINQPQHF

D gene: -
V gene: TRBV27
J gene: TRBJ2-6
clone size: -
CDR3 DNA: TGTGCCAGCAGTGTCCACCTGAGCTCTGGGGCCAACGTCCTGACTTTC
CDR3 protein: CASSVHLSSGANVLTF

D gene: -
V gene: TRBV28
J gene: TRBJ2-3
clone size: -
CDR3 DNA: TGTGCCAGCAGTCATAGGGGGGGAACAGATACGCAGTATTTT
CDR3 protein: CASSHRGGTDTQYF

D gene: -
V gene: TRBV9
J gene: TRBJ2-2
clone size: once
CDR3 DNA: TGTGCCAGCAGCGTAGGTGGGGGAACCGGGGAGCTGTTTTTT
CDR3 protein: CASSVGGGTGELFF

D gene: -
V gene: TRBV29-1
J gene: TRBJ1-1
clone size: -
CDR3 DNA: TGCAGCGTTGTAGGCAACAGGCCTGAAGCTTTCTTT
CDR3 protein: CSVVGNRPEAFF

D gene: -
V gene: TRBV7-6
J gene: TRBJ2-3
clone size: -
CDR3 DNA: TGTGCCAGCAGCCTGGGGCGACTCCTAAGAGATACGCAGTATTTT
CDR3 protein: CASSLGRLLRDTQYF

D gene: TRBD2
V gene: TRBV25-1
J gene: TRBJ2-5
clone size: -
CDR3 DNA: TGTGCCAGCAGTGAATTCGGAGCGGGAGGGCAAGAGACCCAGTACTTC
CDR3 protein: CASSEFGAGGQETQYF

D gene: TRBD1
V gene: TRBV4-1
J gene: TRBJ2-5
clone size: -
CDR3 DNA: TGCGCCAGCAGCCAGCGGACAGGGGGAGAGACCCAGTACTTC
CDR3 protein: CASSQRTGGETQYF

D gene: -
V gene: TRBV13
J gene: TRBJ2-3
clone size: -
CDR3 DNA: TGTGCCAGCAGCTTACCACAGGGATGGGGCACAGATACGCAGTATTTT
CDR3 protein: CASSLPQGWGTDTQYF

D gene: -
V gene: TRBV21-1
J gene: TRBJ2-2
clone size: -
CDR3 DNA: TGTGCCAGCAGCAGACGGGAGGGCCCCGGGGAGCTGTTTTTT
CDR3 protein: CASSRREGPGELFF

D gene: TRBD1
V gene: TRBV28
J gene: TRBJ2-7
clone size: -
CDR3 DNA: TGTGCCAGCAGTTTGACAGGGGGGACCTACGAGCAGTACTTC
CDR3 protein: CASSLTGGTYEQYF

D gene: -
V gene: TRBV28
J gene: TRBJ2-7
clone size: -
CDR3 DNA: TGTGCCAGCAGTCGGGTCGGGGGCTCGGGCGAGCAGTACTTC
CDR3 protein: CASSRVGGSGEQYF

D gene: -
V gene: TRBV6-1
J gene: TRBJ2-7
clone size: -
CDR3 DNA: TGTGCCAGCAGTGAAGGACCAGCGGGCTCCTACGAGCAGTACTTC
CDR3 protein: CASSEGPAGSYEQYF

D gene: TRBD1
V gene: TRBV6-5
J gene: TRBJ2-3
clone size: -
CDR3 DNA: TGTGCCAGCGGGGGACAGGGGGTAGATACGCAGTATTTT
CDR3 protein: CASGGQGVDTQYF

D gene: -
V gene: TRBV28
J gene: TRBJ1-5
clone size: few
CDR3 DNA: TGTGCCAGCAGTTTGTCGTCGAGTCAGCCCCAGCATTTT
CDR3 protein: CASSLSSSQPQHF

D gene: -
V gene: TRBV14
J gene: TRBJ2-5
clone size: -
CDR3 DNA: TGTGCCAGCAGGGCCGGGTGGGGCCTTCAAGAGACCCAGTACTTC
CDR3 protein: CASRAGWGLQETQYF

D gene: TRBD2
V gene: TRBV27
J gene: TRBJ2-7
clone size: -
CDR3 DNA: TGTGCCAGCAGCTATGGGGGGGACGGCTCCTACGAGCAGTACTTC
CDR3 protein: CASSYGGDGSYEQYF

D gene: -
V gene: TRBV27
J gene: TRBJ2-3
clone size: -
CDR3 DNA: TGTGCCAGCAGTTACGGCGTTGCAGATACGCAGTATTTT
CDR3 protein: CASSYGVADTQYF

D gene: -
V gene: TRBV9
J gene: TRBJ1-1
clone size: -
CDR3 DNA: TGTGCCAGCAGCGTAGGAGATAACACTGAAGCTTTCTTT
CDR3 protein: CASSVGDNTEAFF

D gene: -
V gene: TRBV28
J gene: TRBJ1-5
clone size: -
CDR3 DNA: TGTGCCAGCAGTTTATCGGACGGGAGTGGGCCCCAGCATTTT
CDR3 protein: CASSLSDGSGPQHF

D gene: TRBD1
V gene: TRBV5-4
J gene: TRBJ2-2
clone size: -
CDR3 DNA: TGTGCCAGCAGCTTAACAGGGGACACCGGGGAGCTGTTTTTT
CDR3 protein: CASSLTGDTGELFF

D gene: -
V gene: TRBV5-6
J gene: TRBJ2-7
clone size: -
CDR3 DNA: TGTGCCAGCAGCTTTGGCGACGCAAAGCAGTACTTC
CDR3 protein: CASSFGDAKQYF

D gene: -
V gene: TRBV5-1
J gene: TRBJ1-2
clone size: once
CDR3 DNA: TGCGCCAGCAGCTTGTGGGAGGAAGGAAACACAGGCTACACCTTC
CDR3 protein: CASSLWEEGNTGYTF

D gene: TRBD2
V gene: TRBV28
J gene: TRBJ2-2
clone size: once
CDR3 DNA: TGTGCCAGCAGTTCACGGCTCGGGGGGACCGGGGAGCTGTTTTTT
CDR3 protein: CASSSRLGGTGELFF

D gene: -
V gene: TRBV5-6
J gene: TRBJ1-1
clone size: -
CDR3 DNA: TGTGCCAGCAGCTTTACAGCGAACACTGAAGCTTTCTTT
CDR3 protein: CASSFTANTEAFF

D gene: -
V gene: TRBV28
J gene: TRBJ1-5
clone size: -
CDR3 DNA: TGTGCCAGCAGTTTATGGGCAACCCCACAATCTCAGCCCCAGCATTTT
CDR3 protein: CASSLWATPQSQPQHF

D gene: -
V gene: TRBV6-5
J gene: TRBJ1-2
clone size: once
CDR3 DNA: TGTGCCAGCAGTTACTTCGGGGACGCCCAGCGGGGCTACACCTTC
CDR3 protein: CASSYFGDAQRGYTF

D gene: -
V gene: TRBV10-2
J gene: TRBJ1-1
clone size: -
CDR3 DNA: TGCGCCACCAAGGGGACGGAGGCTGAAGCTTTCTTT
CDR3 protein: CATKGTEAEAFF

D gene: TRBD1
V gene: TRBV19
J gene: TRBJ1-1
clone size: -
CDR3 DNA: TGTGCCAGTAGCGCTCGAAAGGGGGCGCGATCCGTGAACACTGAAGCTTTCTTT
CDR3 protein: CASSARKGARSVNTEAFF

D gene: TRBD2
V gene: TRBV7-9
J gene: TRBJ2-7
clone size: -
CDR3 DNA: TGTGCCAGCAGCATCCCCCCGGGAACTAGCGGGACCCACGAGCAGTACTTC
CDR3 protein: CASSIPPGTSGTHEQYF

D gene: TRBD2
V gene: TRBV2
J gene: TRBJ2-5
clone size: -
CDR3 DNA: TGTGCCAGCAGTGATCCCTCTAGCGGGGCCCTTCAAGAGACCCAGTACTTC
CDR3 protein: CASSDPSSGALQETQYF

D gene: TRBD1
V gene: TRBV19
J gene: TRBJ2-2
clone size: -
CDR3 DNA: TGTGCCAGTAGCGGGACAGGGAACACCGGGGAGCTGTTTTTT
CDR3 protein: CASSGTGNTGELFF

D gene: TRBD1
V gene: TRBV5-8
J gene: TRBJ1-5
clone size: -
CDR3 DNA: TGTGCCAGCGACAGGGTCTTTAGCAATCAGCCCCAGCATTTT
CDR3 protein: CASDRVFSNQPQHF

D gene: -
V gene: TRBV5-8
J gene: TRBJ2-2
clone size: -
CDR3 DNA: TGTGCCAGCAGCCTGGACAAATCGCACACCGGGGAGCTGTTTTTT
CDR3 protein: CASSLDKSHTGELFF

D gene: -
V gene: TRBV11-2
J gene: TRBJ2-5
clone size: -
CDR3 DNA: TGTGCCAGCAGGCGTAATCCAGAGAAAGAGACCCAGTACTTC
CDR3 protein: CASRRNPEKETQYF

D gene: -
V gene: TRBV7-3
J gene: TRBJ1-1
clone size: once
CDR3 DNA: TGTGCCAGCAGCCATGGGGGGGAAGCTTTCTTT
CDR3 protein: CASSHGGEAFF

D gene: -
V gene: TRBV7-9
J gene: TRBJ1-1
clone size: once
CDR3 DNA: TGTGCCAGCAGCGCAGCGACGACAGGTCCGGACACTGAAGCTTTCTTT
CDR3 protein: CASSAATTGPDTEAFF

D gene: -
V gene: TRBV1
J gene: TRBJ2-1
clone size: -
CDR3 DNA: TGCACCAGCAGCCAGTGCTCCGGGACTAGGGTGTTCTTC
CDR3 protein: CTSSQCSGTRVFF

D gene: TRBD2
V gene: TRBV9
J gene: TRBJ2-1
clone size: -
CDR3 DNA: TGTGCCAGCAGCGTTCTAGCGGTGGACAATGAGCAGTTCTTC
CDR3 protein: CASSVLAVDNEQFF

D gene: -
V gene: TRBV6-4
J gene: TRBJ2-1
clone size: once
CDR3 DNA: TGTGCCAGCAGTGACGGAAACAGAGACAATGAGCAGTTCTTC
CDR3 protein: CASSDGNRDNEQFF